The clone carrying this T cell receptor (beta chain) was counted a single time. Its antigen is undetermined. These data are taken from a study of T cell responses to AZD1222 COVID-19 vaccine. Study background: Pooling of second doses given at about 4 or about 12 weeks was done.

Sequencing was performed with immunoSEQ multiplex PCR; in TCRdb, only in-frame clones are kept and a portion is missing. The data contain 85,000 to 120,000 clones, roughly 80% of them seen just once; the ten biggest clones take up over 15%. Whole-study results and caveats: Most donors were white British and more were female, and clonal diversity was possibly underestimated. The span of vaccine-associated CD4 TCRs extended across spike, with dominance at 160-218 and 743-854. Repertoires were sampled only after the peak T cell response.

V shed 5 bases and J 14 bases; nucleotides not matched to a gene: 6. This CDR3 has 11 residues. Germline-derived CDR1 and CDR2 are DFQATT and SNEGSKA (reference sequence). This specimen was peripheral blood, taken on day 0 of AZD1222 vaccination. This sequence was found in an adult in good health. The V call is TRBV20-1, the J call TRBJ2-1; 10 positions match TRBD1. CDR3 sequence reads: CSAPSGTGEFF. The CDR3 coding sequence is TGCAGTGCTCCTTCCGGGACAGGGGAGTTCTTC.